The rows below give T cell receptor beta chains drawn from one sample of a study of blood T cell repertoires in COVID-19. Method: immunoSEQ multiplex PCR; TCRdb's copy keeps in-frame clones and lacks some. The profile covers roughly 250,000 clones, with around 89% appearing a single time and 3.7% taken by the ten largest. Sequenced sample: peripheral blood. Source of these receptors: a woman aged 40 to 50 with acute or convalescent COVID-19. CDR3s leave out the opening cysteine and the closing phenylalanine or tryptophan.

j_call v_call cdr3_aa
TRBJ1-5 TRBV19 ASSIGTGVEQPQH
TRBJ2-2 TRBV21-1 ASSNYAGIGSGELF
TRBJ2-1 TRBV9 ASSSSGGAREQF
TRBJ2-3 TRBV6-4 ASSVVPGGEDTQY
TRBJ1-6 TRBV30 AWSVSDNSPLH
TRBJ1-6 TRBV18 ASSPGRVDNSPLH
TRBJ1-5 TRBV9 ASSVERSGGYQPQH
TRBJ2-3 TRBV5-6 ASSLEGTAQY
TRBJ2-2 TRBV15 ATSRDRGTGELF
TRBJ1-2 TRBV6-5 ATAPGLNYGYT
TRBJ1-5 TRBV11-3 ASILIRDRRSGGNQPQH
TRBJ1-6 TRBV4-2 ASSLRTGGAIGSNSPLH
TRBJ2-1 TRBV19 ASGGGGLHNEQF
TRBJ1-1 TRBV2 ASSWGGDTEAF
TRBJ2-3 TRBV5-1 ASSVRGDTQY
TRBJ1-2 TRBV18 ASSLQPGQGVEGYT
TRBJ2-5 TRBV5-4 ASSFGQSPGETQY
TRBJ1-5 TRBV5-1 ASSLDNHSNQPQH
TRBJ2-3 TRBV9 ASSLRTSQDTQY
TRBJ1-5 TRBV19 ASRQGKPQH
TRBJ1-2 TRBV5-1 ASSLAQGYYGYT
TRBJ1-6 TRBV10-3 AIRGHGDNSPLH
TRBJ1-2 TRBV7-2 ASSLRQSGDGYT
TRBJ1-2 TRBV9 ASSLRDRANYGYT
TRBJ1-1 TRBV19 ASTPLDRANTEAF
TRBJ1-2 TRBV3-1/TRBV3-2 ASSQESYRGYYGYT
TRBJ2-3 TRBV4-1 ASSQDMTSGAITDTQY
TRBJ2-3 TRBV21-1 ASTPGRGQECDTQY
TRBJ1-2 TRBV29-1 SVAGQGALSFRYGYT
TRBJ1-3 TRBV9 ASSTTGGPGNTIY
TRBJ2-2 TRBV24-1 ATSDRDRNTGELF
TRBJ2-1 TRBV29-1 SVEGLAAYNEQF
TRBJ1-3 TRBV9 ASSPSSGPISHTSY
TRBJ1-1 TRBV2 ARQGWNTEAF
TRBJ1-6 TRBV15 ALLYSLPRTQNSPLH
TRBJ1-2 TRBV19 ASSNRGGNYGYT
TRBJ2-3 TRBV14 ASSPRQVGRTDTQY
TRBJ1-1 TRBV20-1 SASRGEAF
TRBJ2-3 TRBV3-1/TRBV3-2 ASSQTSGKDTQY
TRBJ1-1 TRBV29-1 SLSGGRNTEAF
TRBJ1-6 TRBV9 ASSVDVTGNSPLH
TRBJ2-1 TRBV5-4 ASRLAGSSYNEQF
TRBJ2-3 TRBV18 ASSGTSGNEQY
TRBJ2-3 TRBV19 ASSGGYHTDTQY
TRBJ2-3 TRBV3-1/TRBV3-2 ASSQDVKQRGTSTDTQY
TRBJ2-5 TRBV19 ASSHGLAGGPGETQY
TRBJ1-1 TRBV2 ASTRQGLNTEAF
TRBJ1-1 TRBV2 ASRLNRETEAF
TRBJ1-2 TRBV11-1 ASSSYRGKAYGYT
TRBJ2-5 TRBV5-4 ASSLRAGGQETQY
TRBJ2-5 TRBV4-1 ASSQGLAGVETQY
TRBJ1-6 TRBV5-1 ASRQQGIDNSPLH
TRBJ1-2 TRBV27 ASRLRQGGDGYT
TRBJ1-4 TRBV5-1 ASSLSSTEEKLF
TRBJ1-1 TRBV6-6 ASNMNTEAF
TRBJ2-5 TRBV6-6 ASSPGGETQY